Below, 10 T cell receptor beta chains from the same sample are listed, as sequenced in a study of T cell repertoires in cytomegalovirus infection. TCRdb independently ran MiXCR on the reads; one entry per CDR3 protein. Of approximately 76,000 distinct CDR3 sequences in the sample, 20% to 30% were seen once. These TCRs are of unknown antigen specificity. Sequenced here: CD8+ T cells from cultured PBMCs, sampled from culture after CMV antigen stimulation. The receptors were sampled from a human donor in good health (CMV status not recorded). Some clones in this sample may be carry-over from other donors' samples.

This clonotype showed up many times. The chain has TRBV11-2 and TRBJ2-3; no definite D call. CDR3 length: 15 residues. The germline CDR1 and CDR2 sequences are SGHAT and FQNNGV. V lost 0 bases and J lost 0, with 7 bases in between. The CDR3 coding sequence is TGTGCCAGCAGCTTAGATTTCGGCAGCACAGATACGCAGTATTTT. Protein product: CASSLDFGSTDTQYF.

The chain recombines TRBV28 with TRBJ1-1; TRBD1 agrees at 9 bases. Germline V gene lookup returns CDR1 MDHEN and CDR2 SYDVKM. With 6 bases clipped from V and 5 bases from J, the junction kept 10 bases outside the gene matches. There are 15 residues in the CDR3. The CDR3 loop is CASSPPTGGRTEAFF. The CDR3 region has the DNA TGTGCCAGCAGCCCCCCTACAGGGGGCAGGACTGAAGCTTTCTTT. Combining the CDR3 with reference TRBV28 and TRBJ1-1 gives the whole variable domain DVKVTQSSRYLVKRTGEKVFLECVQDMDHENMFWYRQDPGLGLRLIYFSYDVKMKEKGDIPEGYSVSREKKERFSLILESASTNQTSMYLCASSPPTGGRTEAFFGQGTRLTVV.

This chain links TRBV7-6 with TRBJ2-7; D is unclear. V lost 1 base, J lost 5 bases, and 9 bases lay in between. Germline V gene data show CDR1 as SGHVS and CDR2 as FNYEAQ. The CDR3 loop spans 13 amino acids. The CDR3 sequence: CASSLVRSDEQYF. As DNA, the CDR3 is TGTGCCAGCAGCTTAGTTAGGAGCGACGAGCAGTACTTC.

Only a few counts were recorded for this clonotype. The gene calls are TRBV15 and TRBJ1-4, with TRBD1 matching over 9 bases. The CDR3 consists of 15 residues. Germline-derived CDR1 and CDR2 are LNHNV and YYDKDF (reference sequence). The V and J ends lost 6 bases and 8 bases, in that order; junction bases with no gene match: 10. The CDR3 here is CATRKIQGALEKLFF. In DNA form, the CDR3 reads TGTGCCACCAGGAAGATACAGGGGGCGTTGGAAAAACTGTTTTTT. The full variable domain, its missing parts supplied by reference TRBV15 and TRBJ1-4, is DAMVIQNPRYQVTQFGKPVTLSCSQTLNHNVMYWYQQKSSQAPKLLFHYYDKDFNNEADTPDNFQSRRPNTSFCFLDIRSPGLGDTAMYLCATRKIQGALEKLFFGSGTQLSVL.

This clonotype showed up many times. The chain carries TRBV12-3 or TRBV12-4 and TRBJ1-5; D gene unclear. The CDR3 covers 15 residues. V was shortened by 3 bases and J by 3 bases, with 12 bases between the two germline ends. DNA of the CDR3: TGTGCCAGCAGTTTTTCCGGGCAGCACAATCAGCCCCAGCATTTT. Translation: CASSFSGQHNQPQHF.

This chain uses TRBV6-2 or TRBV6-3 with TRBJ2-7; no reliable D call. This CDR3 comprises 11 residues. The V end lost 2 bases, the J end lost 8 bases, and 7 bases lay between the germline ends. The germline V gene encodes CDR1 MNHEY and CDR2 SVGEGT. The CDR3 region has the DNA TGTGCCAGCAGTTACCAGATACAGCAGTACTTC. Residues: CASSYQIQQYF.

This clonotype came up many times. The chain recombines TRBV7-8 with TRBJ1-5; weak D call: TRBD1 (6 bases). V lost 6 bases and J 0 bases, leaving 15 bases between the germline ends. Germline CDR1 and CDR2: SGHVS and FQNEAQ. The CDR3 is made up of 16 amino acids. The CDR3 sequence: CASSMRTALSNQPQHF. The CDR3 DNA follows: TGTGCCAGCAGTATGAGGACAGCCCTTAGCAATCAGCCCCAGCATTTT.

This sequence joins TRBV7-6 and TRBJ2-5; either TRBD1 or TRBD2 may supply D (6 bases each). The CDR3 totals 16 residues. Trimming removed 1 base at V and 1 base at J, with 13 bases between. CDR1 SGHVS and CDR2 FNYEAQ come from the germline V gene. The CDR3 bases are TGTGCCAGCAGCTTAGGACTAGGGGGAAGCCAAGAGACCCAGTACTTC. Translating it yields CASSLGLGGSQETQYF.

This clonotype appeared a few times. The rearrangement uses TRBV28 and TRBJ1-5; 7 bases are a match to TRBD1. The CDR3 is made up of 17 amino acids. The trim removed 0 bases at V and 0 bases at J, leaving 5 bases unmatched. CDR1 MDHEN and CDR2 SYDVKM come from the germline V gene. The CDR3 is CASSLWGDSYSNQPQHF. The DNA of the CDR3 is TGTGCCAGCAGTTTATGGGGGGACAGCTATAGCAATCAGCCCCAGCATTTT.

This clonotype showed up just a few times. The V and J genes are TRBV11-3 and TRBJ2-2; D call uncertain. Germline V gene lookup returns CDR1 SGHNT and CDR2 YENEEA. Trimming removed 3 bases at V and 5 bases at J, with 13 bases between. The CDR3 contains 15 residues. The CDR3 coding sequence is TGTGCCAGCAGCTTCGCAGAGGCGGATACCGGGGAGCTGTTTTTT. It translates to CASSFAEADTGELFF.